These T cell receptor beta chains were read from a single sample in a study of blood T cell repertoires in COVID-19. The method was immunoSEQ multiplex PCR; TCRdb's version includes in-frame clones alone and lacks a portion of them. Of about 15,000 clones detected, around 80% appear once; the ten largest clones hold 16%. Specimen: peripheral blood. The receptors were sampled from a human donor in a cohort sampled during active COVID-19. CDR3s include the opening cysteine and the closing phenylalanine or tryptophan. Each record gives: clone size, J gene, V gene, D gene, CDR3 protein, CDR3 DNA. A D gene is named only where the DNA matches it firmly. Some rows mark clone size as missing; the rest say once, few, many or name a class of expanded clone.

.	TRBJ2-3	TRBV7-2	TRBD2	CASSLGLAGGYTDTQYF	TGTGCCAGCAGCTTAGGGCTAGCGGGGGGGTACACAGATACGCAGTATTTT
.	TRBJ1-2	TRBV5-8	.	CASSLGGIGGYTF	TGTGCCAGCAGCTTGGGAGGTATCGGGGGCTACACCTTC
.	TRBJ1-6	TRBV19	.	CASCHDQGGNSPLHF	TGTGCCAGTTGTCACGATCAGGGTGGCAATTCACCCCTCCACTTT
.	TRBJ1-1	TRBV30	TRBD1	CAWSVPNWDSLVNTEAFF	TGTGCCTGGAGTGTACCTAACTGGGACAGCCTAGTGAACACTGAAGCTTTCTTT
few	TRBJ1-5	TRBV6-2/TRBV6-3	TRBD1	CASSTGGVQPQHF	TGTGCCAGCAGCACAGGGGGCGTTCAGCCCCAGCATTTT
.	TRBJ1-4	TRBV4-3	TRBD1	CASSLGDRGSEKLFF	TGCGCCAGCAGCCTAGGGGACAGGGGAAGTGAAAAACTGTTTTTT
.	TRBJ1-2	TRBV7-9	.	CASSLEGLYGYTF	TGTGCCAGCAGCTTAGAGGGGCTCTATGGCTACACCTTC
once	TRBJ2-3	TRBV4-3	.	CASSHVGGDTQYF	TGCGCCAGCAGCCACGTCGGGGGAGATACGCAGTATTTT
few	TRBJ2-7	TRBV9	.	CASSPRLSAAYEQYF	TGTGCCAGCAGCCCCAGGCTATCGGCAGCCTACGAGCAGTACTTC
.	TRBJ2-3	TRBV28	.	CASRDSSTDTQYF	TGTGCCAGCAGGGACTCGAGCACAGATACGCAGTATTTT
.	TRBJ1-2	TRBV6-5	.	CASSSGTKDGYTF	TGTGCCAGCAGCTCCGGGACAAAAGATGGCTACACCTTC